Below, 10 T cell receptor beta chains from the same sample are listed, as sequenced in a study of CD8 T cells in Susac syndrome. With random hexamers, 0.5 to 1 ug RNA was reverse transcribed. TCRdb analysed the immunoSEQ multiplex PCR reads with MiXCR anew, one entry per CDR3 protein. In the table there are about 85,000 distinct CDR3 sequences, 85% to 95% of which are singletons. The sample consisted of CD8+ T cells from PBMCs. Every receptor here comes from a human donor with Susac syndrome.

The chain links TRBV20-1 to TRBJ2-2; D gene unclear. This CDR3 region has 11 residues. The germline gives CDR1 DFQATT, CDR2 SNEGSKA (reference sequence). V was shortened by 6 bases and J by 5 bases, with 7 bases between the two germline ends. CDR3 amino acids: CSAPGTGELFF. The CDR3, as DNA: TGCAGTGCCCCCGGAACCGGGGAGCTGTTTTTT.

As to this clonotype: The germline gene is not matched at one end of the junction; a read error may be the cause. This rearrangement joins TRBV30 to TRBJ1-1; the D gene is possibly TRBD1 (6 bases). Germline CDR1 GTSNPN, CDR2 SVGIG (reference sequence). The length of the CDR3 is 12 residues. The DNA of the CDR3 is TGTGTCTGGGGGCGGGAGGACACTGAAGCTTTCTTT. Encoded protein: CVWGREDTEAFF.

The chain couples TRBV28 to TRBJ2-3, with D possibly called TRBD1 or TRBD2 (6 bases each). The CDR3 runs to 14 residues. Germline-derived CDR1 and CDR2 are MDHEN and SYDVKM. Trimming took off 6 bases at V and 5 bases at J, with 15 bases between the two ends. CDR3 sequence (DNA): TGTGCCAGCAGCTCTTTTAGGGGGGAAGATACGCAGTATTTT. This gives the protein CASSSFRGEDTQYF.

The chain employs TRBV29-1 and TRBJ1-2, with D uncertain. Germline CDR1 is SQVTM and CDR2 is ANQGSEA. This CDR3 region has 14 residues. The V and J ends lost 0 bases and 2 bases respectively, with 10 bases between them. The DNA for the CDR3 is TGCAGCGTTGAAGATCAAATGGGGAACTATGGCTACACCTTC. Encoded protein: CSVEDQMGNYGYTF.

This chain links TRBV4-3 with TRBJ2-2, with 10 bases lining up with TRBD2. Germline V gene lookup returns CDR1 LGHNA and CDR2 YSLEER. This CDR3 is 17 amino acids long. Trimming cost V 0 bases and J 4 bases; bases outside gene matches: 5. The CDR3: CASSQDTLAGITGELFF. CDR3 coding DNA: TGCGCCAGCAGCCAAGATACACTAGCGGGAATCACCGGGGAGCTGTTTTTT.

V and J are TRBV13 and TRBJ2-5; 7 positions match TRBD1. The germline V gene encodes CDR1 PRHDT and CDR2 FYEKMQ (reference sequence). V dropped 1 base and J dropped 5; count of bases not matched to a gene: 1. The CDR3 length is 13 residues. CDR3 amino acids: CASSLDRGETQYF. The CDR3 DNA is TGTGCCAGCAGCTTAGACAGGGGTGAGACCCAGTACTTC.

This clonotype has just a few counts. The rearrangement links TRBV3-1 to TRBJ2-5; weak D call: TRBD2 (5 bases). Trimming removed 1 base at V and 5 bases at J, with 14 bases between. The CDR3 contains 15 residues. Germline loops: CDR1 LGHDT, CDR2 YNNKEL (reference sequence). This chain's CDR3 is CASSQVANPLETQYF. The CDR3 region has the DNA TGTGCCAGCAGCCAAGTAGCGAACCCACTGGAGACCCAGTACTTC.

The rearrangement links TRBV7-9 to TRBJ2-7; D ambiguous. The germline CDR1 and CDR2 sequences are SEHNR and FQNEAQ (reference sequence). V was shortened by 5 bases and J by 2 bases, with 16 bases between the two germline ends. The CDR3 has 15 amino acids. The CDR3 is CASSSEYPTPYEQYF. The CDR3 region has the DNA TGTGCCAGCAGCAGCGAGTACCCCACCCCCTACGAGCAGTACTTC.

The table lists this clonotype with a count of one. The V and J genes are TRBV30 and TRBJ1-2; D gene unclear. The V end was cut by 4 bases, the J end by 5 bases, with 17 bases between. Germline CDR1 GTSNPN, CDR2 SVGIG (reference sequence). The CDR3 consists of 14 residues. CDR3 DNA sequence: TGTGCCTGGACCACCGGTGGGATAGGATATGGCTACACCTTC. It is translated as CAWTTGGIGYGYTF.

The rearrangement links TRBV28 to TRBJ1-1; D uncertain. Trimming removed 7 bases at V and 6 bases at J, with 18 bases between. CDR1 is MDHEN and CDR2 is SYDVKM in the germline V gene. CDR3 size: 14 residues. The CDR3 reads CASITARYTPEAFF. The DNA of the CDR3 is TGTGCCAGCATCACGGCGCGGTATACCCCTGAAGCTTTCTTT.